The following is a T cell receptor beta chain sequence with its context. Its antigen is undetermined. The study ran its PCR with 60 Vbeta and 13 Jbeta primers. Here immunoSEQ multiplex PCR was the method, and the copy in TCRdb shows in-frame clones only, minus some. The table shows roughly 120,000 clones, with about three quarters occurring only once. This sample is drawn from a study of cytomegalovirus exposure and HLA in healthy donors. Study-wide points: Usually a TCR sequence was rare, but some public TCRs were found in many donors.

J lost 3 bases, V lost 1 base, and 6 bases had no gene match. The CDR3 totals 15 residues. Germline V lookup: CDR1 SGHAT, CDR2 FQNNGV. V gene TRBV11-2 combines with J gene TRBJ2-7; 7 bases are a match to TRBD1. The clonotype comes from a woman aged 25 to 39 in good health and CMV-seropositive. Specimen: PBMCs. CDR3 in DNA: TGTGCCAGCAGCTTAGGGACAGGAAGTTTCTACGAGCAGTACTTC. Translation gives CASSLGTGSFYEQYF.